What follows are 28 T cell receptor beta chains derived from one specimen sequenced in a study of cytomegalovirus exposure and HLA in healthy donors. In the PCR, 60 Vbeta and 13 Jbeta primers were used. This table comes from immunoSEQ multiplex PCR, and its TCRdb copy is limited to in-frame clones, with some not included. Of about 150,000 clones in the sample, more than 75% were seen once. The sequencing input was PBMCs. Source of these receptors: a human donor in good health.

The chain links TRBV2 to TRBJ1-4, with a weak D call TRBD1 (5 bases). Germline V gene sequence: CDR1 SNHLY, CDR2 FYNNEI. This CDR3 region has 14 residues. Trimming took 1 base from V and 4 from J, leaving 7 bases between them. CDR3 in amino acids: CASSEGQNNEKLFF. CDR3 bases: TGTGCCAGCAGTGAAGGACAGAATAATGAAAAACTGTTTTTT.

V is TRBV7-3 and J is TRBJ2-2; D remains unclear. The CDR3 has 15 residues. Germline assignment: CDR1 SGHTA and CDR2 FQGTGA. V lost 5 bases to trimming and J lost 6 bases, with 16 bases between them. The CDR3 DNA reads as TGTGCCAGCAGCCCAACCCCCCAGGTTCCCGGGGAGCTGTTTTTT. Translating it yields CASSPTPQVPGELFF.

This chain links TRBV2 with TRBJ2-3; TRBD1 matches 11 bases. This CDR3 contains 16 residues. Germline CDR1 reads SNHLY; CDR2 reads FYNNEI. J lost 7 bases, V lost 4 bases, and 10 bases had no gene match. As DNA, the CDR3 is TGTGCCAGCAGTGTATGGACAGGGGGCGATCAATATACGCAGTATTTT. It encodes CASSVWTGGDQYTQYF.

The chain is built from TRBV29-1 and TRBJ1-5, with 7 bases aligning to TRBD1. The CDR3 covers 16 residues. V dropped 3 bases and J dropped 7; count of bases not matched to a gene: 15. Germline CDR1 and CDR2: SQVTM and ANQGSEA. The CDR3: CSVDAIGTVDRQPQHF. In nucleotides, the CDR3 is TGCAGCGTTGATGCCATCGGGACCGTGGACAGGCAGCCCCAGCATTTT.

The CDR3 here is CASSQATITDTQYF. CDR3 nucleotides: TGTGCCAGCAGCCAGGCCACAATCACAGATACGCAGTATTTT. This rearrangement joins TRBV14 to TRBJ2-3; unclear D gene. Germline assignment: CDR1 SGHDN and CDR2 FVKESK. Trimming cost V 3 bases and J 2 bases, with 9 bases left between them. CDR3 length: 14 residues.

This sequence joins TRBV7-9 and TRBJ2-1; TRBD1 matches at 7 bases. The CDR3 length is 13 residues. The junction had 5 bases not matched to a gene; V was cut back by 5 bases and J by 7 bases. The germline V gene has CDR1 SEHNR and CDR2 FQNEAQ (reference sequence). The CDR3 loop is CASSGYRGNEQFF. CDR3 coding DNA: TGTGCCAGCAGCGGCTACAGGGGTAATGAGCAGTTCTTC. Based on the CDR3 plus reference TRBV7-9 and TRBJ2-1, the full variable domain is DTGVSQNPRHKITKRGQNVTFRCDPISEHNRLYWYRQTLGQGPEFLTYFQNEAQLEKSRLLSDRFSAERPKGSFSTLEIQRTEQGDSAMYLCASSGYRGNEQFFGPGTRLTVL.

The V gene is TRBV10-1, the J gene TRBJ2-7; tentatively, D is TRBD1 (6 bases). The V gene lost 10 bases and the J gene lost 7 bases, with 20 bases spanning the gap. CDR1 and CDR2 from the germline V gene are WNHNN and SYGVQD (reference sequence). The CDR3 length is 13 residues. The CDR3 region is CATSPAQGYEQYF. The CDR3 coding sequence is TGCGCCACCTCACCGGCACAGGGTTATGAGCAGTACTTC.

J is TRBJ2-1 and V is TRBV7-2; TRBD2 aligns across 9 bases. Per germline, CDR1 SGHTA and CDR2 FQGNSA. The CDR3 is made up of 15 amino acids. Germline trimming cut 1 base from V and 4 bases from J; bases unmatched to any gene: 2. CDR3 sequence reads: CASSLDLAGYNEQFF. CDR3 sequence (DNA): TGTGCCAGCAGCTTAGATCTAGCGGGGTACAATGAGCAGTTCTTC.

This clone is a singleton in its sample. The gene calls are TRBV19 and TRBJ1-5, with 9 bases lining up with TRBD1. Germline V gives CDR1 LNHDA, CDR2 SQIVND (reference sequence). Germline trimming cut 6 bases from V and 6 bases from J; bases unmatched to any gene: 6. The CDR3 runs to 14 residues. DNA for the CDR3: TGTGCCAGTAGCGAGACAGGGGGAGGTCAGCCCCAGCATTTT. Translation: CASSETGGGQPQHF.

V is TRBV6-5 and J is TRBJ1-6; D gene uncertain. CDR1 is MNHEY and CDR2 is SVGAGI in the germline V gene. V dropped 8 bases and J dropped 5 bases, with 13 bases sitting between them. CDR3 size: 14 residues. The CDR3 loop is CASRASGDNSPLHF. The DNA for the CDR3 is TGTGCCAGCCGCGCGAGTGGTGATAATTCACCCCTCCACTTT.

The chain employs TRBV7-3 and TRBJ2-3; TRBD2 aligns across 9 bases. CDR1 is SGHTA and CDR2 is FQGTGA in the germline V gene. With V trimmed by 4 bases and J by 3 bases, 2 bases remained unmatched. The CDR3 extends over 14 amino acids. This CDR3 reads CASSSGLATDTQYF. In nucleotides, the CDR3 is TGTGCCAGCAGCTCCGGACTAGCGACAGATACGCAGTATTTT.

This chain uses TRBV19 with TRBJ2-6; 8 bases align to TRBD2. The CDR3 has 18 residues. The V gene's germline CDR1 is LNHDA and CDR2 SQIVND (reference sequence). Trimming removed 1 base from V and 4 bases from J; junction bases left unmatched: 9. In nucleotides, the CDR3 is TGTGCCAGTAGTATAGGCCCCGGGGGGGGCAGAGGGGCCAACGTCCTGACTTTC. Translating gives CASSIGPGGGRGANVLTF.

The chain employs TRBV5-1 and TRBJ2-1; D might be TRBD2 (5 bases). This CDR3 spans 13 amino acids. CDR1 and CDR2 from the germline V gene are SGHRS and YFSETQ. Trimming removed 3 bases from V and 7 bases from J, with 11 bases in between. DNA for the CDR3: TGCGCCAGCAGCTCCGTCTGGGAGAATGAGCAGTTCTTC. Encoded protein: CASSSVWENEQFF.

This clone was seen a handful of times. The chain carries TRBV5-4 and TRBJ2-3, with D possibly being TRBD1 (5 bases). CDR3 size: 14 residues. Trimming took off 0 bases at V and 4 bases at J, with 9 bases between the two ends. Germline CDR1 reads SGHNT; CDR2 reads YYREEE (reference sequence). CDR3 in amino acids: CASSLAGLPDTQYF. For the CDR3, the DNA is TGTGCCAGCAGCTTGGCAGGGCTTCCAGATACGCAGTATTTT.

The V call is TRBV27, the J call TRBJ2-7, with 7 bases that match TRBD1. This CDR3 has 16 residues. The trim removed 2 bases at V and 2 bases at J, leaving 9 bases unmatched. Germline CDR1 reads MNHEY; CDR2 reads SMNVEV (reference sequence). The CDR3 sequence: CASSLNRDRSPYEQYF. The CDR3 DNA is TGTGCCAGCAGTTTAAACCGGGACAGAAGCCCCTACGAGCAGTACTTC.

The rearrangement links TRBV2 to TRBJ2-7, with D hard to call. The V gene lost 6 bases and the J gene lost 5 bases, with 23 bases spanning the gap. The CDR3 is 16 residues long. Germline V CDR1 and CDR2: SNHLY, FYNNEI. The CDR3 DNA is TGTGCCAGCAGGCCCTTTGTGACCCCAGAGGCCAACGAGCAGTACTTC. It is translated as CASRPFVTPEANEQYF.

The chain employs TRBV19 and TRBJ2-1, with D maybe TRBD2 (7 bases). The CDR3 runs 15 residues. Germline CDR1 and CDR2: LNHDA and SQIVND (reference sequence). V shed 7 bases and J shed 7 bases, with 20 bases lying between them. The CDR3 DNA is TGTGCCAGTACCCCCTGGGGCGGGGGCGGGAATGAGCAGTTCTTC. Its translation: CASTPWGGGGNEQFF.

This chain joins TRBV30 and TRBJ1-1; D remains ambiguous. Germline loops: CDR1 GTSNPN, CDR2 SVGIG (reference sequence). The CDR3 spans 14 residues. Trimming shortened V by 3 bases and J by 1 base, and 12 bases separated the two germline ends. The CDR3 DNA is TGTGCCTGGAGCCCTGGGCGGGCGAACACTGAAGCTTTCTTT. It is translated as CAWSPGRANTEAFF.

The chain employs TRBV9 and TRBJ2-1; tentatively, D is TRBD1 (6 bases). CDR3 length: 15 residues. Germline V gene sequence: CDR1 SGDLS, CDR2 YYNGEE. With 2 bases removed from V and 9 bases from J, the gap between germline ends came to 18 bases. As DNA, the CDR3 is TGTGCCAGCAGCGTGACGGCCACTCCCAGGGGTGAGCAGTTCTTC. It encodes CASSVTATPRGEQFF.

As DNA, the CDR3 is TGTGCCAGCAGTGAAACTAGCGGGGGCCCCCTGAGCGCAGATACGCAGTATTTT. Amino acids: CASSETSGGPLSADTQYF. The chain employs TRBV6-1 and TRBJ2-3; 11 bases agree with TRBD2. After removal of 2 bases from V and 4 bases from J, the junction contained 11 bases not matched to a gene. The CDR3 is 18 amino acids. Germline-derived CDR1 and CDR2 are MNHNS and SASEGT.

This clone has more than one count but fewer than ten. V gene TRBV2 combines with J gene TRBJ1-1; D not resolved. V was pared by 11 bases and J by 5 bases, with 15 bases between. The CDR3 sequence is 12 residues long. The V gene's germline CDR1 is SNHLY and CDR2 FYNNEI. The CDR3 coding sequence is TGTGCCTCTCTATCGGGAGGGACTGAAGCTTTCTTT. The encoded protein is CASLSGGTEAFF.

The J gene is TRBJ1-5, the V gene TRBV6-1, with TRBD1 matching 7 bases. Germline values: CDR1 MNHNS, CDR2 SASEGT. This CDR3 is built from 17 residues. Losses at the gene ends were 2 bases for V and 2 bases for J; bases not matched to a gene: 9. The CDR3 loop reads CASSEIPTGNGNQPQHF. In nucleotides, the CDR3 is TGTGCCAGCAGTGAAATCCCGACAGGGAACGGCAATCAGCCCCAGCATTTT.

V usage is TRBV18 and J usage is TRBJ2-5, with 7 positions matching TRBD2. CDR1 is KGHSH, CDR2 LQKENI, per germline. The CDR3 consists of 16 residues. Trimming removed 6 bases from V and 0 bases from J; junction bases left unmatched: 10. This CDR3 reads CASSPGSGDYQETQYF. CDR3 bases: TGTGCCAGCTCCCCCGGGAGCGGGGATTACCAAGAGACCCAGTACTTC. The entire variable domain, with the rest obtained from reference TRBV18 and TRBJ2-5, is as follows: NAGVMQNPRHLVRRRGQEARLRCSPMKGHSHVYWYRQLPEEGLKFMVYLQKENIIDESGMPKERFSAEFPKEGPSILRIQQVVRGDSAAYFCASSPGSGDYQETQYFGPGTRLLVL.

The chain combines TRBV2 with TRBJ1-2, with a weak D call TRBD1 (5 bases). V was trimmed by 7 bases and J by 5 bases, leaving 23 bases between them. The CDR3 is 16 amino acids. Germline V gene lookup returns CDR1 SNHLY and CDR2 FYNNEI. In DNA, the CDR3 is TGTGCCAGCACTATGAGGAAGCTACAGGTCATATATGGCTACACCTTC. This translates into CASTMRKLQVIYGYTF.

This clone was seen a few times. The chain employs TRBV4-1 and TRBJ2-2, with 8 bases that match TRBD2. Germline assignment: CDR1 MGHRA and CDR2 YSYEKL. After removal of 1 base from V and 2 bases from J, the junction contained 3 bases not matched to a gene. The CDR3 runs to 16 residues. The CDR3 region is CASSQATSANTGELFF. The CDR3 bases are TGCGCCAGCAGCCAAGCGACTAGCGCAAACACCGGGGAGCTGTTTTTT.

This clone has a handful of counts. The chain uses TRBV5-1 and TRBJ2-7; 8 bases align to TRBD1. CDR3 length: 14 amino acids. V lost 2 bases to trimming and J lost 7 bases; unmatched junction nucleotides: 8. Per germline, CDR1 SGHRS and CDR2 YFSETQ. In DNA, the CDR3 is TGCGCCAGCAGCTTAGGACAGGGTTTCGGGGAGCAGTACTTC. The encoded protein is CASSLGQGFGEQYF. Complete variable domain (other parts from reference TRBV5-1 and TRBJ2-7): KAGVTQTPRYLIKTRGQQVTLSCSPISGHRSVSWYQQTPGQGLQFLFEYFSETQRNKGNFPGRFSGRQFSNSRSEMNVSTLELGDSALYLCASSLGQGFGEQYFGPGTRLTVT.

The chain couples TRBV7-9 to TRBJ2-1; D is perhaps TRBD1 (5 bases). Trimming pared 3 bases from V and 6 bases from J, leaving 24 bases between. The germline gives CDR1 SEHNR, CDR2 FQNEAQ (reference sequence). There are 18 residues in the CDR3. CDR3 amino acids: CASSFFLGGAEDGNEQFF. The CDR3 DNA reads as TGTGCCAGCAGCTTTTTTCTCGGTGGGGCTGAGGATGGCAATGAGCAGTTCTTC.

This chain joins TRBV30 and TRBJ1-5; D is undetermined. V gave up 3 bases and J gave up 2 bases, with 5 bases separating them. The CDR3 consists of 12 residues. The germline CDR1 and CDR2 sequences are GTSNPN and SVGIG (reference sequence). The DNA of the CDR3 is TGTGCCTGGAGCATTGGCAATCAGCCCCAGCATTTT. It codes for CAWSIGNQPQHF.